The rows below give T cell receptor beta chains drawn from one sample of a study of cytomegalovirus exposure and HLA in healthy donors. Repertoires were generated with immunoSEQ multiplex PCR, while TCRdb's copy carries only in-frame clones and drops some. The sample shows 150,000 or so clones, 70% to 90% of them seen only once. The specimen sequenced was PBMCs. The origin of the receptors is a woman aged 18-29 years in good health and CMV-seronegative. The CDR3 runs from the conserved cysteine through the conserved F or W. Fields, in order: J gene, V gene, clone size, CDR3 protein. Rows may omit the clone size; those that give it use once, few, many or a size class.

J: TRBJ1-4
V: TRBV29-1
size: NA
CDR3: CSFTPGQGEKLFF

J: TRBJ1-6
V: TRBV2
size: NA
CDR3: CASSEQGSNSPLHF

J: TRBJ2-7
V: TRBV6-5
size: NA
CDR3: CASSYGSGWDEQYF

J: TRBJ2-2
V: TRBV11-1
size: few
CDR3: CASTLAPGFTGELFF

J: TRBJ2-1
V: TRBV19
size: NA
CDR3: CASNRAALHSEQFF

J: TRBJ1-2
V: TRBV6-1
size: NA
CDR3: CASRDRVYGYTF

J: TRBJ2-3
V: TRBV6-4
size: few
CDR3: CASSDAVADTQYF

J: TRBJ2-1
V: TRBV4-3
size: NA
CDR3: CASSQVYPSGSSYNEQFF

J: TRBJ2-7
V: TRBV2
size: NA
CDR3: CASSETNLREQYF

J: TRBJ1-3
V: TRBV7-2
size: few
CDR3: CASSFGGTNRNTIYF

J: TRBJ1-2
V: TRBV18
size: NA
CDR3: CASSPPAPLYGYTF

J: TRBJ2-7
V: TRBV29-1
size: NA
CDR3: CSALTSRGPYEQYF

J: TRBJ2-3
V: TRBV5-4
size: NA
CDR3: CASSPRLAASTDTQYF

J: TRBJ1-2
V: TRBV4-1
size: NA
CDR3: CASRGTRGYYGYTF

J: TRBJ1-3
V: TRBV18
size: NA
CDR3: CASSPLTSGQGSGNTIYF

J: TRBJ2-7
V: TRBV6-5
size: NA
CDR3: CASSRDRGVRYEQYF

J: TRBJ2-7
V: TRBV23-1
size: NA
CDR3: CASSQSGRATYEQYF

J: TRBJ2-7
V: TRBV4-1
size: NA
CDR3: CASSRLAGTGVHEQYF

J: TRBJ1-3
V: TRBV9
size: NA
CDR3: CASSVGDRGTIYF

J: TRBJ2-1
V: TRBV11-3
size: NA
CDR3: CASSPGTVYNEQFF

J: TRBJ1-5
V: TRBV14
size: NA
CDR3: CASSQVGANQPQHF

J: TRBJ1-2
V: TRBV12-5
size: NA
CDR3: CASGTYGTGINYGYTF

J: TRBJ2-1
V: TRBV10-1
size: NA
CDR3: CASSSGGEGEQFF

J: TRBJ2-3
V: TRBV15
size: NA
CDR3: CATSRYRNTDTQYF

J: TRBJ1-2
V: TRBV19
size: NA
CDR3: CASSIATGAHYGYTF

J: TRBJ2-7
V: TRBV27
size: NA
CDR3: CASSRRGASYEQYF

J: TRBJ2-7
V: TRBV10-3
size: NA
CDR3: CAISDPGLAIDEQYF

J: TRBJ1-4
V: TRBV5-4
size: few
CDR3: CASSLTGLPNEKLFF

J: TRBJ2-3
V: TRBV10-2
size: NA
CDR3: CASSLTSGRLDTQYF

J: TRBJ2-1
V: TRBV28
size: NA
CDR3: CASSSRAGGYNEQFF

J: TRBJ1-1
V: TRBV7-9
size: NA
CDR3: CASSSIADRSYTEAFF

J: TRBJ2-3
V: TRBV4-2
size: NA
CDR3: CASSQVPEGGAGDTQYF

J: TRBJ2-5
V: TRBV10-3
size: NA
CDR3: CAISVGLAGVGGETQYF

J: TRBJ2-7
V: TRBV5-8
size: NA
CDR3: CASSLGSDEQYF

J: TRBJ1-5
V: TRBV4-1
size: NA
CDR3: CASSRAAAEPQHF

J: TRBJ1-3
V: TRBV9
size: NA
CDR3: CASSVGTAGNTIYF

J: TRBJ1-5
V: TRBV28
size: NA
CDR3: CASSVARDLRTQHF

J: TRBJ2-5
V: TRBV4-1
size: once
CDR3: CASSQGTAGVQETQYF

J: TRBJ2-1
V: TRBV15
size: NA
CDR3: CATSRDIAGGREQFF

J: TRBJ2-7
V: TRBV7-9
size: NA
CDR3: CASSPLRQGVYEQYF

J: TRBJ2-1
V: TRBV9
size: NA
CDR3: CASSVASYNEQFF

J: TRBJ2-7
V: TRBV18
size: NA
CDR3: CASSPWQRPYEQYF

J: TRBJ1-5
V: TRBV18
size: NA
CDR3: CASSLPTLQNQPQHF

J: TRBJ1-4
V: TRBV7-2
size: NA
CDR3: CASSFGQGAEKLFF

J: TRBJ1-6
V: TRBV10-3
size: NA
CDR3: CAITGAANSPLHF

J: TRBJ1-6
V: TRBV4-1
size: NA
CDR3: CASSQDPGVPPLHF

J: TRBJ2-5
V: TRBV5-1
size: NA
CDR3: CASRPADQETQYF

J: TRBJ2-5
V: TRBV7-9
size: NA
CDR3: CASSLPKGEQETQYF

J: TRBJ2-7
V: TRBV28
size: NA
CDR3: CASSLPGTGLEQYF

J: TRBJ2-7
V: TRBV14
size: NA
CDR3: CASSHGLAGGHAFYEQYF